The source of this T cell receptor (beta chain) is a study of T cell repertoires in cytomegalovirus infection. A single record per CDR3 protein comes from TCRdb applying MiXCR to the reads. Of approximately 180,000 distinct CDR3 sequences listed, under 25% are singletons. The CDR3 runs to 15 residues. Germline CDR1 is LNHDA and CDR2 is SQIVND (reference sequence). Between the trimmed V and J ends, which lost 0 bases and 1 base, there was a span of 9 bases. This receptor was obtained from a human donor in good health (CMV status not recorded). Some clones in this sample may be carry-over from other donors' samples. Specimen: PBMCs. The chain employs TRBV19 and TRBJ1-1, with D unresolved. The CDR3 region is CASSIDRKSNTEAFF. The CDR3 DNA sequence: TGTGCCAGTAGTATAGATCGGAAGTCGAACACTGAAGCTTTCTTT.